The 20 T cell receptor beta chains below were found in one sample sequenced in a study of shared clonotypes between healthy human individuals. Clones were read by immunoSEQ multiplex PCR, and TCRdb kept only the in-frame ones, dropping some. The data show 1.5 million to 1.9 million clones, approximately 98% seen once. Sequenced input: naive CD4+ T cells sorted from blood. Sample subset: CD45RA+ positively selected. The receptor source for this set is a man aged 25 to 40 in good health.

This chain links TRBV21-1 with TRBJ2-7. TRBV21-1 is labeled a pseudogene. The CDR3 covers 21 residues. The CDR3 reads CASSRATRVGALKKDFYEQYF. As DNA, the CDR3 is TGTGCCAGCAGCAGGGCAACGCGTGTCGGGGCGCTAAAGAAAGACTTCTACGAGCAGTACTTC.

The chain is built from TRBV5-6 and TRBJ1-5, with D unresolved. From germline, CDR1 is SGHDT and CDR2 YYEEEE. Trimming cost V 2 bases and J 0 bases, with 15 bases left between them. The CDR3 consists of 17 residues. The CDR3 spells CASSLYGGALSNQPQHF. CDR3 DNA sequence: TGTGCCAGCAGCTTATATGGTGGCGCTCTTAGCAATCAGCCCCAGCATTTT.

Concerning this clone: An end of the junction does not agree with germline; a read error may underlie this. The J gene is TRBJ2-1, the V gene TRBV7-7, with TRBD2 as a possible D gene (5 bases). Germline CDR1 and CDR2: SSHAT and FNYEAQ (reference sequence). CDR3 size: 15 residues. In nucleotides, the CDR3 is TGTGCTAGCAGCCTGTCTCGCGGACTCTCCAATGAGCAGTTCTTC. Protein: CASSLSRGLSNEQFF.

The chain has TRBV27 and TRBJ2-7; 7 bases align to TRBD2. The CDR3 length is 15 residues. Unmatched junction bases numbered 7, after V lost 4 bases and J lost 1 base. CDR1 MNHEY and CDR2 SMNVEV come from the germline V gene (reference sequence). This CDR3 reads CASSSPSAGSYEQYF. The CDR3 nucleotides are TGTGCCAGCAGTTCCCCTTCAGCGGGATCCTACGAGCAGTACTTC.

The chain uses TRBV10-3 and TRBJ2-1; tentatively, D is TRBD2 (5 bases). Germline V gene lookup returns CDR1 ENHRY and CDR2 SYGVKD. This CDR3 region has 16 residues. V was shortened by 4 bases and J by 6 bases, with 19 bases between the two germline ends. The CDR3 loop is CAISVGSGPSGNEQFF. CDR3 coding DNA: TGTGCCATCAGTGTTGGGAGCGGACCCTCGGGCAATGAGCAGTTCTTC.

V gene TRBV19 combines with J gene TRBJ2-3; D call uncertain. In germline, CDR1 is LNHDA, CDR2 SQIVND (reference sequence). The CDR3 runs 16 residues. V lost 3 bases and J lost 2, with 15 bases in between. CDR3 bases: TGTGCCAGTAGTATCGCCGGAACCCGATACACAGATACGCAGTATTTT. As protein: CASSIAGTRYTDTQYF. The whole variable domain, filled in from reference TRBV19 and TRBJ2-3, reads DGGITQSPKYLFRKEGQNVTLSCEQNLNHDAMYWYRQDPGQGLRLIYYSQIVNDFQKGDIAEGYSVSREKKESFPLTVTSAQKNPTAFYLCASSIAGTRYTDTQYFGPGTRLTVL.

This chain connects TRBV6-1 to TRBJ2-7; unclear D gene. Per the germline V gene, CDR1 is MNHNS and CDR2 is SASEGT. The CDR3 has 16 residues. V lost 4 bases and J 1 base, leaving 17 bases between the germline ends. CDR3 loop: CASSAVLVTLSYEQYF. Written as DNA, the CDR3 is TGTGCCAGCAGTGCAGTCCTGGTGACACTGTCCTACGAGCAGTACTTC.

The chain carries TRBV18 and TRBJ2-7; 9 bases are a match to TRBD1. V lost 0 bases and J lost 0; bases outside the gene matches: 12. This CDR3 spans 19 amino acids. Germline CDR1 reads KGHSH; CDR2 reads LQKENI. CDR3 in amino acids: CASSPPVPGQGSGSYEQYF. For the CDR3, the DNA is TGTGCCAGCTCACCACCCGTCCCGGGACAGGGCTCGGGCTCCTACGAGCAGTACTTC. Using reference TRBV18 and TRBJ2-7 for the parts outside the CDR3, the full variable domain is NAGVMQNPRHLVRRRGQEARLRCSPMKGHSHVYWYRQLPEEGLKFMVYLQKENIIDESGMPKERFSAEFPKEGPSILRIQQVVRGDSAAYFCASSPPVPGQGSGSYEQYFGPGTRLTVT.

This sequence joins TRBV29-1 and TRBJ2-1, with 7 nucleotides matching TRBD2. V dropped 3 bases and J dropped 9; count of bases not matched to a gene: 23. CDR3 length: 18 amino acids. Germline CDR1 SQVTM, CDR2 ANQGSEA. CDR3 in amino acids: CSVDPLGRLALVIGEQFF. CDR3 nucleotides: TGCAGCGTTGACCCCCTAGGCCGACTAGCATTGGTTATCGGTGAGCAGTTCTTC.

The J gene is TRBJ2-5, the V gene TRBV13; D ambiguous. The V gene lost 5 bases and the J gene lost 4 bases, with 11 bases spanning the gap. The CDR3 is made up of 13 amino acids. CDR1 and CDR2 (germline): PRHDT, FYEKMQ (reference sequence). CDR3 residues: CASSRYSGETQYF. The CDR3, as DNA: TGTGCCAGCAGCCGTTATTCTGGAGAGACCCAGTACTTC. The variable domain in full, with the rest retrieved from reference TRBV13 and TRBJ2-5, is AAGVIQSPRHLIKEKRETATLKCYPIPRHDTVYWYQQGPGQDPQFLISFYEKMQSDKGSIPDRFSAQQFSDYHSELNMSSLELGDSALYFCASSRYSGETQYFGPGTRLLVL.

J is TRBJ2-3 and V is TRBV4-2; the match to TRBD2 covers 9 bases. The V segment lost 4 bases and the J segment 0 bases; nucleotides outside the gene matches: 17. Germline CDR1 reads LGHNA; CDR2 reads YNFKEQ. The length of the CDR3 is 20 residues. CDR3 sequence: CASSPKALAGEPTSTDTQYF. DNA for the CDR3: TGTGCCAGCAGCCCTAAAGCACTAGCGGGCGAACCCACTAGCACAGATACGCAGTATTTT.

The J gene is TRBJ1-1, the V gene TRBV19; tentatively, D is TRBD1 (6 bases). CDR1 and CDR2 (germline): LNHDA, SQIVND (reference sequence). V gave up 6 bases and J gave up 5 bases, with 16 bases separating them. CDR3 length equals 14 residues. The CDR3 sequence: CASRGALRTTEAFF. CDR3 DNA: TGTGCCAGTAGGGGGGCGCTCCGGACGACTGAAGCTTTCTTT.

A single count supports this clone. This chain connects TRBV6-1 to TRBJ2-1, with 9 positions matching TRBD1. V lost 4 bases and J lost 6; bases outside the gene matches: 13. The CDR3 spans 17 residues. The germline gives CDR1 MNHNS, CDR2 SASEGT. The DNA of the CDR3 is TGTGCCAGCAGTGTTCGAACCGGGACAGGGTCATCCAATGAGCAGTTCTTC. It codes for CASSVRTGTGSSNEQFF.

The chain couples TRBV15 to TRBJ1-2; 10 nucleotides line up with TRBD1. After removal of 5 bases from V and 8 bases from J, the junction contained 5 bases not matched to a gene. Looked up from germline, CDR1 is LNHNV and CDR2 is YYDKDF (reference sequence). The CDR3 loop spans 13 amino acids. The CDR3: CATSQDRGQGYTF. CDR3 bases: TGTGCCACCAGCCAAGACAGGGGGCAAGGCTACACCTTC.

The CDR3 nucleotides are TGTGCCAGTAGTATTATAGGTCCAACCTATCGGAACACTGAAGCTTTCTTT. It specifies CASSIIGPTYRNTEAFF. The V and J genes are TRBV19 and TRBJ1-1; no clear D. With 3 bases removed from V and 1 base from J, the gap between germline ends came to 18 bases. Germline V gives CDR1 LNHDA, CDR2 SQIVND (reference sequence). The CDR3 runs 17 residues.

The CDR3 bases are TGTGCCAGCAGTGAAGACTTTATCCGGGCCCGGTACTTC. It yields the protein CASSEDFIRARYF. This chain connects TRBV2 to TRBJ2-4, with no clear D. Germline CDR1 is SNHLY and CDR2 is FYNNEI. The CDR3 extends over 13 amino acids. Trimming stripped 1 base from V and 15 bases from J, with 16 bases between.

J is TRBJ2-1 and V is TRBV29-1; D call uncertain. V lost 7 bases, J lost 4 bases, and 17 bases lay in between. The CDR3 spans 14 residues. Germline values: CDR1 SQVTM, CDR2 ANQGSEA. DNA of the CDR3: TGCAGCGCCATAGCTGTTTCCTCTTACAATGAGCAGTTCTTC. It encodes CSAIAVSSYNEQFF.

With respect to this clone: Other DNA sequences in the sample encode the same CDR3. The genes are TRBV30 and TRBJ2-5; unclear D gene. Looked up from germline, CDR1 is GTSNPN and CDR2 is SVGIG (reference sequence). This CDR3 region has 13 residues. V lost 0 bases, J lost 4 bases, and 9 bases lay in between. This chain's CDR3 is CAWSVGSRETQYF. The CDR3 region has the DNA TGTGCCTGGAGTGTAGGCAGTAGAGAGACCCAGTACTTC.

This chain connects TRBV5-1 to TRBJ2-7, with 11 bases fitting TRBD2. Germline CDR1 reads SGHRS; CDR2 reads YFSETQ. CDR3 length: 14 residues. J was trimmed by 4 bases and V by 8 bases; bases with no gene match: 8. Here the CDR3 reads CASSTSGRPYEQYF. DNA for the CDR3: TGCGCCAGTTCTACTAGCGGGAGACCATACGAGCAGTACTTC.

The gene calls are TRBV7-6 and TRBJ2-5, with D maybe TRBD1 (6 bases). The V end was cut by 7 bases, the J end by 5 bases, with 17 bases between. The CDR3 loop spans 14 amino acids. From germline, CDR1 is SGHVS and CDR2 FNYEAQ. The CDR3 spells CASTPGDSGETQYF. CDR3 DNA sequence: TGTGCCAGCACCCCAGGGGATTCAGGGGAGACCCAGTACTTC.